These 3 T cell receptor beta chains share one sample of origin, sequenced in a study of OX40 agonist ivuxolimab in advanced cancers. Sequenced by immunoSEQ multiplex PCR; TCRdb stores in-frame clones only, minus some. Of some 26,000 clones in the sample, around 80% were seen once. Sequenced material: CD4+ or CD8+ T cells sorted from blood, taken in a trial of the OX40 agonist ivuxolimab. These receptors all come from an adult with an advanced solid tumor such as melanoma, head and neck, liver or kidney cancer.

This chain links TRBV7-9 with TRBJ2-5; D gene uncertain. The CDR3 runs 16 residues. The germline V gene has CDR1 SEHNR and CDR2 FQNEAQ (reference sequence). Trimming shortened V by 2 bases and J by 5 bases, and 18 bases separated the two germline ends. The CDR3 reads CASSLPGPTIQETQYF. The DNA for the CDR3 is TGTGCCAGCAGCTTACCGGGCCCAACCATTCAGGAGACCCAGTACTTC.

This chain connects TRBV11-2 to TRBJ2-1; TRBD2 matches at 10 bases. Germline V CDR1 and CDR2: SGHAT, FQNNGV. Germline trimming cut 7 bases from V and 6 bases from J; bases unmatched to any gene: 12. The CDR3 runs 16 residues. The CDR3 region has the DNA TGTGCCAGCACCAAGGACAGCGGGAGGGCCTTCAATGAGCAGTTCTTC. Translation: CASTKDSGRAFNEQFF.

The V gene is TRBV6-5, the J gene TRBJ2-7, with 8 bases matching TRBD2. Losses at the gene ends were 6 bases for V and 4 bases for J; bases not matched to a gene: 8. Per germline, CDR1 MNHEY and CDR2 SVGAGI. The CDR3 is made up of 14 amino acids. The CDR3 coding sequence is TGTGCCAGCAGAACACGGGAGGGCCGTTACGAGCAGTACTTC. It encodes CASRTREGRYEQYF.